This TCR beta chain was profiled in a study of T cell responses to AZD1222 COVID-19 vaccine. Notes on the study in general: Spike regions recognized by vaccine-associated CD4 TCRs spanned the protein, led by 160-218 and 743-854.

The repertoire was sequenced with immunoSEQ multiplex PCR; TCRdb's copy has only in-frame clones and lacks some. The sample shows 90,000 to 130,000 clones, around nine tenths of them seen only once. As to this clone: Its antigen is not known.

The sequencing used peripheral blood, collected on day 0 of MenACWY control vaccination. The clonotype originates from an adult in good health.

The CDR3 region is CASSQDINYYEQYF. The DNA for the CDR3 is TGTGCCAGCAGCCAAGACATCAATTACTACGAGCAGTACTTC. The V call is TRBV14, the J call TRBJ2-7; D remains ambiguous. Per germline, CDR1 SGHDN and CDR2 FVKESK. Trimming left V 0 bases short and J 3 bases short, with 9 bases between. The CDR3 contains 14 residues.